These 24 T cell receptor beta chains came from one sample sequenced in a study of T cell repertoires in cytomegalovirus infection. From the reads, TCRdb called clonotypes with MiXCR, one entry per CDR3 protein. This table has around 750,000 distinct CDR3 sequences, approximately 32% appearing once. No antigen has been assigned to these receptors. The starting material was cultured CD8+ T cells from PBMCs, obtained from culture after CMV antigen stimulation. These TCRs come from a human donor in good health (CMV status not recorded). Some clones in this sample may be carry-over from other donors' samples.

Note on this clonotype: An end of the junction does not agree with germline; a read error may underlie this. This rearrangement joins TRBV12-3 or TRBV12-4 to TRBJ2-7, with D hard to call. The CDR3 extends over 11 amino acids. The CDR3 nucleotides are TGTGCCAGCAGTTTGACCTACGAGCGGTACTTC. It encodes CASSLTYERYF.

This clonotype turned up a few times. Written as DNA, the CDR3 is TGTGCCAGTAGTGACAGGGGAGGCAATCAGCCCCAGCATTTT. Encoded protein: CASSDRGGNQPQHF. The chain couples TRBV19 to TRBJ1-5; 8 bases agree with TRBD1. Germline V CDR1 and CDR2: LNHDA, SQIVND (reference sequence). The CDR3 contains 14 residues. With 5 bases clipped from V and 2 bases from J, the junction kept 2 bases outside the gene matches.

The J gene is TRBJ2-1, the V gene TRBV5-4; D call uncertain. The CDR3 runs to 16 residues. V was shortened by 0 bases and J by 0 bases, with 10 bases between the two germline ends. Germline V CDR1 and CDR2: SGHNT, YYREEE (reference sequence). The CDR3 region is CASSLVVASSYNEQFF. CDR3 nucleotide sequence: TGTGCCAGCAGCTTGGTGGTGGCGAGCTCCTACAATGAGCAGTTCTTC. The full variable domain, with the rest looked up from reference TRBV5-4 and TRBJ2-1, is ETGVTQSPTHLIKTRGQQVTLRCSSQSGHNTVSWYQQALGQGPQFIFQYYREEENGRGNFPPRFSGLQFPNYSSELNVNALELDDSALYLCASSLVVASSYNEQFFGPGTRLTVL.

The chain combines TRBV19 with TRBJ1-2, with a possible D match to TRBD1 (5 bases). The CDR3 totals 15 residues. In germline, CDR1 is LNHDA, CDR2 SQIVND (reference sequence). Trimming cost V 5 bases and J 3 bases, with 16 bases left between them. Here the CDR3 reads CASSVRLGGDYGYTF. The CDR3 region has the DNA TGTGCCAGTAGTGTCCGACTTGGAGGGGACTATGGCTACACCTTC.

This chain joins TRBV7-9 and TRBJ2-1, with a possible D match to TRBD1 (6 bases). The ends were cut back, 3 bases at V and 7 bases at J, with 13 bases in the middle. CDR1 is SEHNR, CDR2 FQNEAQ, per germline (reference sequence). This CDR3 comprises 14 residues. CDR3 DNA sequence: TGTGCCAGCAGCTTCGGGACACGTGAAAATGAGCAGTTCTTC. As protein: CASSFGTRENEQFF.

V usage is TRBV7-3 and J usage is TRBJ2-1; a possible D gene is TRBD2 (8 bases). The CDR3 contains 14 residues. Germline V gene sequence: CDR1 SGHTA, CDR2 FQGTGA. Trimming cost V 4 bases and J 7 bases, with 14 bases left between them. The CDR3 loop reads CASSSREGANEQFF. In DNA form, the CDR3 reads TGTGCCAGCAGCTCTCGGGAGGGGGCAAATGAGCAGTTCTTC.

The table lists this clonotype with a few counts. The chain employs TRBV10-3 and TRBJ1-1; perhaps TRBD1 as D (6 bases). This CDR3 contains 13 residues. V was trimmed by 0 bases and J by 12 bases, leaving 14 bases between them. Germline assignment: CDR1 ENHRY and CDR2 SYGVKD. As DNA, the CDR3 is TGTGCCATCAGTGAGTCTCGGGGACAAGGATCTTTCTTT. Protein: CAISESRGQGSFF.

The CDR3 protein is CASSSSGEEGKPQHF. CDR3 DNA sequence: TGTGCCAGCAGCTCCTCGGGAGAGGAAGGAAAGCCCCAGCATTTT. The chain uses TRBV12-3 or TRBV12-4 and TRBJ1-5, with D unclear. The germline V and J ends were trimmed by 6 bases and 8 bases, with 20 bases remaining between them. The CDR3 runs 15 residues.

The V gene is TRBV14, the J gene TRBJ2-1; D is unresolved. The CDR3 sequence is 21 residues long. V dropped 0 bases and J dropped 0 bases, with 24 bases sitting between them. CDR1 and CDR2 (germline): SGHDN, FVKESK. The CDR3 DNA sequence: TGTGCCAGCAGCCAAGATCCCCCGGAATTGAATGCCCTACCCTCCTACAATGAGCAGTTCTTC. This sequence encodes CASSQDPPELNALPSYNEQFF.

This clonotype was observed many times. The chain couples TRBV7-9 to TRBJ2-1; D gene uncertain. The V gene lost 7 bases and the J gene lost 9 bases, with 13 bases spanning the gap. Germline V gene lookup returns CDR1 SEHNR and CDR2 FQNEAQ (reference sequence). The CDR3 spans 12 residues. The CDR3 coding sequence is TGTGCCAGCACCCTTTTGAATACTGAGCAGTTCTTC. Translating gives CASTLLNTEQFF.

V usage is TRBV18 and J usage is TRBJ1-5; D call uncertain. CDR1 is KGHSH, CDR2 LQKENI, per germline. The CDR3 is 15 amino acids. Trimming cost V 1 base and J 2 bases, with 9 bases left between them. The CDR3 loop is CASSPLRVRNQPQHF. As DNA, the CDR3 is TGTGCCAGCTCACCACTTAGGGTCCGCAATCAGCCCCAGCATTTT.

This CDR3 reads CATSRGHEQYF. The CDR3 nucleotides read TGTGCCACCAGCAGAGGTCACGAGCAGTACTTC. The chain employs TRBV15 and TRBJ2-7; D is undetermined. Germline V gene lookup returns CDR1 LNHNV and CDR2 YYDKDF (reference sequence). V was clipped by 1 base and J by 5 bases, with 3 bases between them. The CDR3 spans 11 residues.

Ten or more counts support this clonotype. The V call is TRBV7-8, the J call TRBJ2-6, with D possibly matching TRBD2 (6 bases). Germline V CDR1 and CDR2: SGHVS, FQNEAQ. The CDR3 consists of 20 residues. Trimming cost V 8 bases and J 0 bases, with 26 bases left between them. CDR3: CASPVTLQGSGYSGANVLTF. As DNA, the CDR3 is TGTGCCAGCCCCGTGACACTCCAAGGTAGCGGATACTCTGGGGCCAACGTCCTGACTTTC.

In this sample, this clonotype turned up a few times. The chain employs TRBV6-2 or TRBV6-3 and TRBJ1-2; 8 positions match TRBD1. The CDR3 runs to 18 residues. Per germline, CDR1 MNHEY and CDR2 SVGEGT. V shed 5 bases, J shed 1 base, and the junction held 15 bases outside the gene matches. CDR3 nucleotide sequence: TGTGCCAGCAGTCCTCCACTCCAAGGGACAGGTTATAACTATGGCTACACCTTC. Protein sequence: CASSPPLQGTGYNYGYTF.

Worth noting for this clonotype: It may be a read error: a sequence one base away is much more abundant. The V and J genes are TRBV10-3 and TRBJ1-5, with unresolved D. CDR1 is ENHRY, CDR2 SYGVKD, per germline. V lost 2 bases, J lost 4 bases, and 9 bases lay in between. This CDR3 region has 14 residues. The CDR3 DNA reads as TGTGCCATCAGTGAGGGTCAGGAGAATCAGCCCCAGCATTTT. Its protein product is CAISEGQENQPQHF.

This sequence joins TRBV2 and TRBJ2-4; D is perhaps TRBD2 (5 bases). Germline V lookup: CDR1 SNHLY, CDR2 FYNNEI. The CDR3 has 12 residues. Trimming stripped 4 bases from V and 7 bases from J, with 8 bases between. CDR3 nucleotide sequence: TGTGCCAGCAGTGGGCTAGCTAACATTCAGTACTTC. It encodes CASSGLANIQYF.

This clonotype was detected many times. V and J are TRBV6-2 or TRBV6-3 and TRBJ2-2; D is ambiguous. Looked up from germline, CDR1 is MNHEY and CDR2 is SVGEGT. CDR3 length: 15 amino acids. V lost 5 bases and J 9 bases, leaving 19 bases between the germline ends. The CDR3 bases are TGTGCCAGCAGTGCAGGACGAAGGCGCCCCCGGGAGCTGTTTTTT. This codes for CASSAGRRRPRELFF.

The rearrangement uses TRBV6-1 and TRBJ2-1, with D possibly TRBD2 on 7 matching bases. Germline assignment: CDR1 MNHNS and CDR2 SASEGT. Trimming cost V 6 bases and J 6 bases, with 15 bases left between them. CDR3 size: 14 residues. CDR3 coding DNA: TGTGCCAGCAGGATCGGGGGGCCCCGCAATGAGCAGTTCTTC. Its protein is CASRIGGPRNEQFF.

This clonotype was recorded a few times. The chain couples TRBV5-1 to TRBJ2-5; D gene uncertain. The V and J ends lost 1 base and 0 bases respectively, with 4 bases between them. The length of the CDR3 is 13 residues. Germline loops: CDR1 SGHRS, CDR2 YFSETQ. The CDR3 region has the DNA TGCGCCAGCAGCTTGTTTGACCAAGAGACCCAGTACTTC. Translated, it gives CASSLFDQETQYF.

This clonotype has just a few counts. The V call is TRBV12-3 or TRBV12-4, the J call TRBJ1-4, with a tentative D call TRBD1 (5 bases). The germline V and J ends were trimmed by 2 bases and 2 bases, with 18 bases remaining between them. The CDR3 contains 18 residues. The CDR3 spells CASSLQGSAWPTNEKLFF. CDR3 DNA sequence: TGTGCCAGCAGTTTACAGGGTAGTGCCTGGCCCACTAATGAAAAACTGTTTTTT.

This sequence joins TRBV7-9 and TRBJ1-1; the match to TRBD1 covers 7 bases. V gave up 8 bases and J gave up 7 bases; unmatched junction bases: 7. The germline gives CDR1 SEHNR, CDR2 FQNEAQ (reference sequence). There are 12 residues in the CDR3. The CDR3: CASLRGRGEAFF. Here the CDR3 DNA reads TGTGCCAGCCTAAGGGGGCGAGGTGAAGCTTTCTTT.

The CDR3 nucleotides read TGTGCCAGCAGTGACACCCCTAACTATGGCTACACCTTC. Its translation: CASSDTPNYGYTF. The rearrangement links TRBV27 to TRBJ1-2; D is uncertain. CDR3 length: 13 amino acids. Trimming left V 5 bases short and J 0 bases short, with 7 bases between. Germline lookup yields CDR1 MNHEY and CDR2 SMNVEV (reference sequence).

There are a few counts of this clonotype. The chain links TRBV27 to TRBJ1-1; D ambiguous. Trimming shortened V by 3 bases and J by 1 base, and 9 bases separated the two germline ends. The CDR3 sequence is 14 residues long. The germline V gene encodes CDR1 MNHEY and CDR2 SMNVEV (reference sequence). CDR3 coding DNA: TGTGCCAGCAGTTTTGGGCTCCCGAACACTGAAGCTTTCTTT. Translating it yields CASSFGLPNTEAFF.

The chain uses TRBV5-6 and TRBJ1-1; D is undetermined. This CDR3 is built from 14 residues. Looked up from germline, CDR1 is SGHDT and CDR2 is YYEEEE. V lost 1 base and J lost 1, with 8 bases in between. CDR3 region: CASSLSPENTEAFF. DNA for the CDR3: TGTGCCAGCAGCTTGTCGCCCGAGAACACTGAAGCTTTCTTT.